Listed below are T cell receptor beta chains from one sample, sequenced in a study of blood T cell repertoires in COVID-19. TCRdb's copy holds only in-frame clones and misses some; the assay was immunoSEQ multiplex PCR. The sample comprises about 210,000 clones, about 86% of which are singletons, and 2.5% to 3.5% rests with the top ten. The source material was peripheral blood. These receptors all come from a man in his fifties with active or convalescent COVID-19. Both conserved end residues are part of each CDR3. D genes are given only for firm matches. The size of a clone is reported for some rows only, either as once, few or many, or as a class for expanded clones.

abundance,d_gene,v_gene,j_gene,CDR3aa,CDR3nt
once,TRBD2,TRBV30,TRBJ2-2,CAWRIGTINTGELFF,TGTGCCTGGAGAATCGGGACTATAAACACCGGGGAGCTGTTTTTT
NA,NA,TRBV3-1/TRBV3-2,TRBJ1-1,CASRPQGGVPEAFF,TGTGCCAGCAGGCCACAAGGGGGAGTCCCTGAAGCTTTCTTT
NA,NA,TRBV19,TRBJ1-2,CASSIPSFGGNYGYTF,TGTGCCAGTAGTATTCCCTCCTTCGGAGGTAACTATGGCTACACCTTC
NA,TRBD1,TRBV28,TRBJ2-7,CASSRIGTAKNYEQYF,TGTGCCAGCAGCAGGATAGGGACAGCCAAGAACTACGAGCAGTACTTC
NA,TRBD1,TRBV7-2,TRBJ2-1,CASSALGTDEQFF,TGTGCCAGCAGCGCCCTAGGGACAGATGAGCAGTTCTTC
NA,NA,TRBV27,TRBJ2-7,CASSPGAYEQYF,TGTGCCAGCAGCCCAGGGGCCTACGAGCAGTACTTC
NA,NA,TRBV29-1,TRBJ1-2,CSVEDGTRGAYGYTF,TGCAGCGTTGAAGATGGGACAAGGGGCGCCTATGGCTACACCTTC
NA,TRBD1,TRBV6-1,TRBJ2-5,CASSHDRVGETQYF,TGTGCCAGCAGCCACGACAGGGTAGGCGAGACCCAGTACTTC
NA,NA,TRBV4-3,TRBJ1-2,CASSPDQVGYTF,TGCGCCAGCAGCCCCGATCAGGTGGGCTACACCTTC
NA,NA,TRBV7-3,TRBJ2-2,CASSVLATENTGELFF,TGTGCCAGCAGCGTTCTAGCGACAGAGAACACCGGGGAGCTGTTTTTT
NA,TRBD1,TRBV16,TRBJ1-1,CASSLFGQGRTEAFF,TGTGCCAGCAGCCTCTTCGGACAGGGAAGGACTGAAGCTTTCTTT
NA,TRBD1,TRBV5-1,TRBJ1-6,CASSPSDRGILNGSPLHF,TGCGCCAGCAGCCCATCCGACAGGGGAATTTTAAACGGTTCACCCCTCCACTTT
NA,TRBD1,TRBV14,TRBJ1-1,CASRPLTGKNTEAFF,TGTGCCAGCAGACCCTTGACAGGGAAGAACACTGAAGCTTTCTTT
NA,TRBD2,TRBV9,TRBJ2-7,CASSGARLAGGTEQYF,TGTGCCAGCAGCGGAGCACGACTAGCGGGGGGGACCGAGCAGTACTTC
NA,NA,TRBV6-5,TRBJ1-1,CASSYSREGLGAFF,TGTGCCAGCAGTTACTCGAGGGAGGGGCTCGGAGCTTTCTTT
NA,TRBD1,TRBV2,TRBJ2-1,CASSEYGQGYNEQFF,TGTGCCAGCAGTGAATATGGACAGGGCTACAATGAGCAGTTCTTC
NA,TRBD1,TRBV2,TRBJ1-5,CASRPGQVPQPQHF,TGTGCCAGCAGGCCGGGACAGGTGCCCCAGCCCCAGCATTTT